What follows describes a single T cell receptor (beta chain). This clonotype was seen only a few times. Its antigen is unknown. There are no base qualities to consult, and no much larger clone falls within one base. From the cysteine through the phenylalanine, the CDR3 covers 14 amino acids. Only the CDR3 part of the read is kept: 42 bases, read in frame from the first base. Relative to germline, V is 5 bases shorter and J is 5 bases shorter, with 14 bases between their ends. Sequences MNHNS (CDR1) and SASEGT (CDR2) are obtained from the germline V gene. These data belong to a study of blood T cells in healthy people across ages (dated by TCRdb to between 2014 and 2017). Turning to the overall study: In model experiments, template switching captured about one uniquely barcoded TCR beta cDNA molecule for every two T cells. For two donors (one aged 18 to 30 and one aged 80 or older), the study analyzed two additional independent replicas of 1 million unique cDNA reads from the same blood draw. To avoid experimental bias, donors of different ages were spread randomly across the sequencing lanes. Age-related changes in TCR beta repertoire diversity were measured in the study by deep sequencing normalized with unique cDNA molecular identifiers. The donors were divided into four age groups: young (average approximately 15 years), middle-aged (under 40), aged (about 61) and long-lived (roughly 88). The paper's findings and limits, for the study overall: Because profiling used bulk unsorted PBMCs, naive and antigen-experienced compartments could not be compared conclusively. Donor CMV infection status was unknown, potentially confounding age-related changes in expanded clonotypes. Observed TCR beta diversity per million T cells fell roughly linearly with age, and a significant reduction was already apparent by age about 43. Estimates of total diversity based on one million sequenced T cells were regarded as lower bounds and as underestimates. A strong correlation was found between observed TCR beta diversity and the percentage of naive T cells measured by flow cytometry. Compared with the aged group, the long-lived group had more naive CD4+ T cells, fewer expanded clones and increased TCR diversity, a pattern suggesting age selection.

To prepare the library, 5' RACE was applied. TCRdb shows the sequencer as Illumina HiSeq 2500. A second PCR of roughly 7 to 11 cycles was performed with a sample-barcoded 5' primer and a J-beta primer mix. A unique molecular identifier was introduced onto each TCR beta cDNA molecule by a template-switch 5' adaptor carrying 12 random nucleotides. Each sample yielded at least 3 million CDR3-containing paired-end reads. The Mint cDNA synthesis kit, primed by a TRBC-specific oligonucleotide, was used to synthesize first-strand cDNA from all RNA. After uracil-DNA glycosylase treatment, a first 18-cycle PCR used universal primers M1SS and BC2_uni_R on all cDNA. On the study's bioinformatics: For normalization, 1 million high-quality reads were randomly selected from each sample, with every read carrying a distinct molecular identifier. Reads sharing molecular identifiers were discarded rather than binned into consensus sequences. MiTCR, with a Q25 quality threshold and the strictest error-elimination algorithm, was used for CDR3 identification, clonotype clustering and error correction. A nonparametric unseen species model using Euler transformation provided a lower-bound estimate of total TCR beta diversity. TCRdb applied fastp at Q25 and MiXCR to the public reads, then kept only in-frame beta chains. Merged by CDR3 protein, the rows form single entries marked with the most common genes and DNA. The V and J calls and clone size come from TCRdb's table, not from the authors' own analysis. Present in this sample are roughly 1.7 million distinct CDR3 sequences, about 31% of which were seen just once. The biggest ten clones account for over 9% of the sample.

Systemically healthy Caucasian individuals from Russia, some 38 in total and aged about 6 to 100 years, were included as donors. Each donor gave around 9.5 milliliters of peripheral blood, collected into EDTA-treated Vacutainer tubes. Ficoll-Paque density-gradient centrifugation was used to isolate PBMCs, with at least 7 million per sample. Total RNA was extracted from PBMCs with Trizol reagent, with at least 6 micrograms obtained per sample. For every donor, flow cytometry on a PBMC aliquot measured the percentage of naive CD45RAhigh/CD27high T cells. The sequence is built from TRBV6-1 and TRBJ2-3, with a weak D call of TRBD2 (5 bases match). This receptor was identified in a woman aged 25 to 45 in good health. Sequenced material: blood. Here is the DNA: TGTGCCAGCAGTAATCCGGGGTTCAAAGATACGCAGTATTTT. It is translated as CASSNPGFKDTQYF.